This TCR beta chain was recorded in a study of cytomegalovirus exposure and HLA in healthy donors (dated by TCRdb to about 2017). For context, the study as a whole: An earlier analysis of about 560 of the donors reported under 300 Gb of sequence data and 117 million unique TCR beta sequences obtained from around 190 million T cells. An early release covering just under 650 HLA-typed donors comprised approximately 300 gigabases of sequencing data and approximately 85 million unique TCR sequences. Among the roughly 400 genotyped donors, 81% belonged to the genetic ancestry cluster associated with self-reported Caucasian donors. The aim of the study was to test whether cataloging public T cell receptors could identify signatures of past pathogen exposure. The study profiled the T cell repertoires of around 700 subjects by immunosequencing and related them to cytomegalovirus serostatus. A separate validation cohort of over 95 different subjects was used in addition to the roughly 670-subject first cohort. The study combined high-throughput TCR immunosequencing, statistical association of individual TCRs with disease status, and machine learning to predict cytomegalovirus infection status. In a later analysis, previously published TCR beta repertoires from 666 donors were re-analyzed and high-resolution HLA genotyping was added so that TCR occurrence patterns could be studied. In the later analysis, no new phenotypic data were used to find candidate immune exposures; instead, reliance was placed on TCR beta sequences and their occurrence across donors. An earlier analysis of some 500 of the donors applied high-throughput TCR beta sequencing to assess whether each TCR beta V gene segment acted as functional or pseudogenic. Donor age, sex, ethnicity and CMV serostatus were compiled together with the repertoire data. A later genetic analysis took genome-wide SNP genotypes for about 55% of the roughly 700 donors and used that subset as a discovery cohort. All discovery cohort repertoires had been generated on a single sequencing platform. Both class I and class II loci were covered by HLA typing, at four-digit resolution. The number of donors typed differed by locus, with 629-630 for A, B, C, DRB1 and DQB1, 522 for DQA1, some 570 for DPA1, and 400 to 490 for DPB1. About five DR-DQ haplotypes were handled as single units for association and clustering because linkage in the cohort was strong. Among about 390 genotyped donors of the cohort, an average of around 240,000 unique TCR beta nucleotide sequences were sequenced per donor, around 20% of them non-productive.

This clone was seen more than once but under ten times. Its cognate antigen has yet to be identified. No base-level quality is on record; no much larger clone is a single base apart. In total, 500 to 700 healthy bone marrow donors made up the cohort. At the time of sampling, all cohort members were nominally healthy, though unrecorded immune exposures were likely present. The donor was CMV seropositive and was included in the group of around 300 seropositive cohort members. A peripheral blood sample was collected from each donor, and TCR beta sequencing was performed on peripheral blood mononuclear cells. Genomic DNA extraction from the blood cell samples was performed with the Qiagen DNeasy Blood Extraction Kit. The method behind the library was the immunoSEQ multiplex PCR assay. A mixture of 60 forward primers for TCR Vbeta segments and 13 reverse primers for TCR Jbeta segments was used in the multiplex PCR. The CDR3 region of rearranged TCR beta genes was amplified from genomic DNA with a multiplex PCR assay. On the Illumina HiSeq System, the amplified TCR beta libraries were sequenced as 87-base-pair reads. Regarding the original processing steps: A later analysis counted approximately 84 million unique TCR beta chains across the 550 to 700 repertoires, and some 11 million of these chains were shared by at least two donors. To remove PCR and sequencing errors, raw reads were error-corrected and collapsed into unique sequences using a nearest-neighbor algorithm that merged closely related sequences. Alignment of CDR3 sequences to IMGT reference sequences was used to assign V, D and J gene segments. For a sequence to be retained, a match of at least six nucleotides to both a V gene segment and a J gene segment was required. A rearrangement was called productive if the CDR3 had no stop codons and remained in frame with V and J, and every other rearrangement was called non-productive. CDR3 was defined by IMGT convention, running from the second conserved V-encoded cysteine to the conserved J-encoded phenylalanine. The earlier analysis of 450 to 750 of the donors excluded any sequence lacking an unambiguous match to a single V gene segment. In an earlier analysis of roughly 500 of the donors, V segments were called functional above 56.7% productive rearrangements and were called segregating when the between-donor standard deviation exceeded 5%. A statistical classification framework was built for diagnosing cytomegalovirus status from the catalog of TCR beta chain sequences. In a later analysis, TCR nucleotide sequences were compared against IMGT/GENE-DB human TR gene sequences so that V and J genes could be assigned. A later analysis assigned CDR3 sequences and most-parsimonious VDJ recombination scenarios with the TCRdist pipeline. In a later analysis, each TCR beta chain was defined by its CDR3 amino acid sequence together with its V-gene family, and reads lacking a unique V-gene family were excluded. To address suspected cross-contamination and a sequencing artifact, a later analysis removed a few hundred highly shared, low-generation-probability nucleotide sequences. A later analysis calculated a clonal expansion index for each public chain from normalized within-repertoire ranks of inferred template counts. In a later analysis, generation probabilities were computed using a VDJ recombination model fitted to out-of-frame rearrangements, and the results were checked against IGoR. In a later analysis, TCR-TCR, TCR-HLA and TCR-CMV co-occurrence was scored with hypergeometric tests, and a repertoire-size bias correction was applied to TCR pairs. False discovery rates were estimated in a later analysis by permuting HLA or CMV assignments 20 times. A later analysis grouped co-occurring TCRs with DBSCAN, adding TCRdist sequence similarity when clustering within HLA-allele-positive subsets. Repertoires with fewer than 30,000 or more than 120,000 public chains were left out of co-occurrence clustering, as were five repertoires with anomalous nucleotide sharing. Sourced from immuneACCESS, this table was stored by TCRdb with only in-frame sequences that have V and J called. A share of the clones is absent; for the studies checked, an unresolved V gene accounts for under half, and the remainder has no known explanation. V and J calls and clone size are those listed in that table; D and trimming were worked out from the DNA. This sample comprises about 67,000 clones, 85% to 90% of them detected only once. 12% of the sample is held by the ten biggest clonotypes.

The paper's findings and limits, for the study overall: Some IMGT-functional V segments, including TRBV6-2 and TRBV6-3, could not be told apart with the 87-base-pair reads, so those segments were excluded. In a later analysis, several top co-occurrence clusters were reported to appear linked to parvovirus B19, influenza, CMV and Epstein-Barr virus. Correlated functional status among segregating V segments might reflect linkage disequilibrium, but an unknown experimental factor could not be ruled out. Strong co-occurrence of HLA alleles, especially DR and DQ, made assigning TCR associations to individual alleles difficult. It was suggested by the authors that the approach could potentially be generalized to other disease states and immunological phenotypes. Because HLA typing was missing for some donors at each locus, association tests included only the typed subset. In a later analysis, HLA-associated TCR beta chains were found to be more clonally expanded and to have lower generation probabilities than equally common non-associated chains. A few of the identified cytomegalovirus-associated TCR beta chains were confirmed in vitro to be specific for cytomegalovirus antigens. This cohort had only TCR beta chains sequenced, and the lack of alpha or paired-chain data limited which features could be detected. In a later analysis, the rate of TCR association differed among HLA loci, with DRB1 alleles having the most associated TCRs and HLA-C alleles having the fewest. A further reported finding was that TCR beta sequences accurately predicted the HLA-A and HLA-B alleles for most subjects in the first cohort. Because counts were too low, seventeen rarely observed V segments, including chromosome 9 orphons, were left out of the earlier analysis of 500 to 650 of the donors. Most TCR sequences were observed very rarely across donors, whereas some public TCRs were present in many individuals. A total of fewer than 200 TCR beta chains were listed by the study as associated with cytomegalovirus. In an earlier analysis of roughly 560 of the donors, most TCR beta V segments were observed in productive rearrangements about 90% or about 30% of the time, broadly matching IMGT annotations. In a later analysis, over 15,000 TCR beta sequences were associated with specific HLA alleles at a false discovery rate of 0.05. The classifier was reported to diagnose cytomegalovirus status with high specificity and sensitivity in both the original cohort and the validation cohort. A cluster of highly shared sequence variants was judged likely to be a technical artifact of the sequencing pipeline. Roughly uniform sequencing depth across donors was assumed in presence/absence analyses, although this assumption may not hold. Most CMV-associated TCR beta chains appeared to be HLA-restricted in a later analysis, and the HLA associations seemed to be driven largely by CMV exposure. A later genetic analysis reported fewer N-insertions in productive TCRs among donors in an Asian-associated ancestry cluster than the roughly 700-donor mean. V-gene and J-gene trimming of TCR beta chains was associated with a missense DCLRE1C variant in a later genetic analysis, and the association was replicated in an independent cohort. For the cohort, immune exposure information was limited to CMV serostatus.

Trimming takes 5 bases off V and 2 bases off J; junction bases not matched to a gene: 3. CDR1 SGHTA and CDR2 FQGNSA were looked up in the germline V gene. The CDR3 runs 14 residues from the cysteine to the phenylalanine. The only DNA kept is the CDR3, 42 bases in frame from the first base. The sequenced sample consisted of PBMCs. This sequence originates from a woman in her twenties or thirties in good health and CMV-seropositive. Recombination joined TRBV7-2 with TRBJ1-5; TRBD1 agrees with 7 junctional bases. Here is the DNA: TGTGCCAGCAGCCCGACAGGGCGCAATCAGCCCCAGCATTTT. Translated, it gives CASSPTGRNQPQHF.